This T cell receptor beta chain was identified in a study of blood T cell repertoires in COVID-19. Study-wide background: PBMCs, B-cell-depleted T cells, or T cells provided the cDNA or gDNA that made up the material.

CDR1 SGDLS and CDR2 YYNGEE come from the germline V gene. This CDR3 comprises 15 residues. V dropped 4 bases and J dropped 7; count of bases not matched to a gene: 7. In the original processing: Nucleated cell number was recorded as an estimate derived from reference gene primer amplification. Using immunoSEQ multiplex PCR, the repertoire was profiled, and TCRdb retains in-frame clones only, with some absent. That table is the source of V, J and clone size, and D and trimming were worked out from the DNA. The profile shows just over 75,000 clones, around nine tenths of them singletons. In this sample, this clone turned up once.

This clonotype was obtained from a woman over 75 with active or convalescent COVID-19. The specimen sequenced was peripheral blood. The V call is TRBV9, the J call TRBJ2-1; TRBD1 aligns across 11 bases. The CDR3 loop is CASSIRTGGANEQFF. CDR3 DNA sequence: TGTGCCAGCAGCATTCGGACAGGGGGCGCAAATGAGCAGTTCTTC.